This T cell receptor (beta chain) stems from a study of cytomegalovirus exposure and HLA in healthy donors. Study-level background: Earlier, 100 million to 130 million unique TCR beta sequences were recovered from roughly 170 million T cells by an analysis.

Donors in the study were healthy people who gave bone marrow. This clone was picked up one time. Antigen specificity is unknown. With 60 Vbeta and 13 Jbeta primers, the PCR was carried out. Produced via immunoSEQ multiplex PCR; TCRdb's table is partial and in-frame only. The table records under 300,000 clones, approximately 91% of them present only once. Broader study findings: Being productive about 87% or about 30% of the time was typical of most TCR beta V segments in an earlier analysis. Presence/absence analyses assumed roughly uniform sequencing depth across donors.

CDR3 size: 16 residues. Trimming took 1 base from V and 3 from J, leaving 14 bases between them. The germline CDR1 and CDR2 sequences are SGHRS and YFSETQ. This chain connects TRBV5-1 to TRBJ2-1, with D perhaps TRBD2 (5 bases). Material: PBMCs. The receptor was isolated from a girl aged 2-10 years in good health and CMV-seronegative. Here the CDR3 reads CASSLLREPIYNEQFF. As DNA, the CDR3 is TGCGCCAGCAGCTTGCTACGGGAACCGATCTACAATGAGCAGTTCTTC.